These 26 T cell receptor beta chains were all obtained from the same sample, sequenced in a study of T cell responses to AZD1222 COVID-19 vaccine (dated by TCRdb to about 2021). Libraries were prepared through the immunoSEQ multiplex PCR assay. TCRdb took over this immuneACCESS table, retaining in-frame rearrangements with V and J assigned. Such tables are incomplete; in checked studies, under half of the missing clones stem from an unresolved V gene, and the remainder is unexplained. For this sample the table gives around 95,000 clones, of which approximately 87% were detected only once. Of the sample, 4% to 4.5% falls within the top ten clones. Explained via the paper, the time point label denotes: baseline before first vaccination. Reading the label with the study, this specimen's treatment or condition is: meningococcal conjugate vaccine given as trial control. The specimen comprised peripheral blood, sampled on day 0 of MenACWY control vaccination. Receptors originate from an adult in good health.

The chain combines TRBV28 with TRBJ1-4, with D hard to call. V shed 2 bases and J shed 5 bases, with 9 bases lying between them. This CDR3 contains 14 residues. Germline assignment: CDR1 MDHEN and CDR2 SYDVKM. Here the CDR3 DNA reads TGTGCCAGCAGTTTAATAGGTGAAAATGAAAAACTGTTTTTT. Its protein product is CASSLIGENEKLFF.

The chain employs TRBV2 and TRBJ1-2; 8 nucleotides line up with TRBD1. Germline V gene lookup returns CDR1 SNHLY and CDR2 FYNNEI. V lost 4 bases to trimming and J lost 3 bases; unmatched junction nucleotides: 4. The CDR3 totals 14 residues. CDR3 region: CASSGVQGDYGYTF. The CDR3 DNA is TGTGCCAGCAGTGGGGTACAGGGGGACTATGGCTACACCTTC.

The V call is TRBV4-3, the J call TRBJ2-3; 8 nucleotides align to TRBD1. CDR3 length: 16 residues. With V trimmed by 2 bases and J by 0 bases, 4 bases remained unmatched. Germline V gene data show CDR1 as LGHNA and CDR2 as YSLEER. The CDR3 DNA reads as TGCGCCAGCAGCCAAACGTACAGGGGGAGCACAGATACGCAGTATTTT. Its translation: CASSQTYRGSTDTQYF.

This chain uses TRBV7-2 with TRBJ1-4; 10 bases are a match to TRBD1. The CDR3 loop spans 15 amino acids. CDR1 is SGHTA, CDR2 FQGNSA, per germline. J lost 6 bases, V lost 4 bases, and 5 bases had no gene match. The CDR3 spells CASSSPTGGYEKLFF. The CDR3 coding sequence is TGTGCCAGCAGCTCCCCGACAGGGGGCTATGAAAAACTGTTTTTT.

The genes are TRBV6-1 and TRBJ1-1, with TRBD1 as a possible D gene (6 bases). The germline CDR1 and CDR2 sequences are MNHNS and SASEGT. V was pared by 2 bases and J by 4 bases, with 14 bases between. The CDR3 is made up of 15 amino acids. CDR3 in amino acids: CASSETRGARTEAFF. The CDR3 DNA follows: TGTGCCAGCAGTGAAACTCGGGGGGCCCGCACTGAAGCTTTCTTT.

This rearrangement joins TRBV19 to TRBJ1-4; a possible D gene is TRBD1 (6 bases). The CDR3 length is 14 residues. Trimming shortened V by 6 bases and J by 3 bases, and 11 bases separated the two germline ends. Germline V lookup: CDR1 LNHDA, CDR2 SQIVND (reference sequence). The CDR3 sequence is CASSRTAANEKLFF. CDR3 nucleotide sequence: TGTGCCAGTAGCCGGACAGCTGCTAATGAAAAACTGTTTTTT.

The J gene is TRBJ1-6, the V gene TRBV25-1; no definite D call. Germline CDR1 reads MGHDK; CDR2 reads SYGVNS. The CDR3 has 12 amino acids. Trimming left V 1 base short and J 8 bases short, with 3 bases between. The CDR3 DNA reads as TGTGCCAGCAGTGAATGGGATTCACCCCTCCACTTT. Protein sequence: CASSEWDSPLHF.

The sample holds a few counts of this clone. V gene TRBV10-3 combines with J gene TRBJ2-1; tentatively, D is TRBD2 (8 bases). The CDR3 totals 18 residues. Trimming stripped 0 bases from V and 9 bases from J, with 24 bases between. Per germline, CDR1 ENHRY and CDR2 SYGVKD. CDR3 in DNA: TGTGCCATCAGTGAGTCCCGGGACAGTTCGTCGGGGGGGAGTGAGCAGTTCTTC. Its translation is CAISESRDSSSGGSEQFF.

The rearrangement joins TRBV7-9 to TRBJ1-6; possible D gene TRBD1, 6 bases. Germline loops: CDR1 SEHNR, CDR2 FQNEAQ (reference sequence). The CDR3 is 16 amino acids. Trimming stripped 8 bases from V and 9 bases from J, with 23 bases between. DNA of the CDR3: TGTGCCAGCTCCAAGGGGGGCAGACAGCTTGGTTCACCCCTCCACTTT. Amino acid sequence: CASSKGGRQLGSPLHF.

The V call is TRBV27, the J call TRBJ1-2; weak D call: TRBD1 (5 bases). The germline CDR1 and CDR2 sequences are MNHEY and SMNVEV (reference sequence). Trimming cost V 1 base and J 0 bases, with 12 bases left between them. The CDR3 is 16 residues long. CDR3 residues: CASSLLATDTNYGYTF. The CDR3 DNA follows: TGTGCCAGCAGTTTATTAGCGACAGATACTAACTATGGCTACACCTTC.

The chain couples TRBV7-2 to TRBJ1-6, with D hard to call. The CDR3 is 14 residues long. V was trimmed by 6 bases and J by 9 bases, leaving 15 bases between them. Germline V gives CDR1 SGHTA, CDR2 FQGNSA. The CDR3 nucleotides read TGTGCCAGCAGTTTTATCCCCTATGGTTCACCCCTCCACTTT. This gives the protein CASSFIPYGSPLHF.

The rearrangement joins TRBV7-8 to TRBJ1-5; 8 bases are shared with TRBD1. Trimming took 7 bases from V and 7 from J; bases not matched to a gene: 12. CDR3 length: 15 residues. Germline CDR1 is SGHVS and CDR2 is FQNEAQ. CDR3 nucleotides: TGTGCCAGCATCGAGGACAGGGCGGCGGTGCAGCCCCAGCATTTT. This sequence encodes CASIEDRAAVQPQHF.

The V call is TRBV27, the J call TRBJ2-2, with D possibly matching TRBD1 (6 bases). Per the germline V gene, CDR1 is MNHEY and CDR2 is SMNVEV (reference sequence). V was cut by 6 bases and J by 2 bases, with 16 bases left in between. This CDR3 region has 16 residues. This chain's CDR3 is CASRSPGQSNTGELFF. The CDR3 DNA reads TGTGCCAGCAGGTCACCGGGACAATCCAACACCGGGGAGCTGTTTTTT.

The rearrangement links TRBV5-1 to TRBJ1-5; D remains ambiguous. Germline CDR1 is SGHRS and CDR2 is YFSETQ. The CDR3 sequence is 15 residues long. V was shortened by 3 bases and J by 4 bases, with 14 bases between the two germline ends. CDR3 sequence (DNA): TGCGCCAGCAGCTGGCTAGACAAGAAAAATCAGCCCCAGCATTTT. Its translation: CASSWLDKKNQPQHF.

V usage is TRBV7-2 and J usage is TRBJ1-5; D is ambiguous. Deletions cut 3 bases from V and 7 bases from J, with 16 bases between. The CDR3 is 15 residues long. CDR1 is SGHTA, CDR2 FQGNSA, per germline. The CDR3 loop reads CASSFDNNLGQPQHF. CDR3 DNA sequence: TGTGCCAGCAGCTTCGACAATAACCTAGGGCAGCCCCAGCATTTT.

The chain links TRBV12-3 or TRBV12-4 to TRBJ2-3; D remains ambiguous. V lost 5 bases, J lost 4 bases, and 4 bases lay in between. This CDR3 has 11 residues. CDR3 in amino acids: CASSPSDTQYF. Here the CDR3 DNA reads TGTGCCAGCAGTCCATCAGATACGCAGTATTTT.

The chain couples TRBV6-6 to TRBJ2-3; a possible D gene is TRBD1 (5 bases). Germline V gene sequence: CDR1 MNHNY, CDR2 SVGAGI (reference sequence). The CDR3 is made up of 15 amino acids. The V gene lost 1 base and the J gene lost 5 bases, with 13 bases spanning the gap. The CDR3 DNA sequence: TGTGCCAGCAGTTACTGGCAGGGCTCTGGAGATACGCAGTATTTT. It codes for CASSYWQGSGDTQYF.

V is TRBV5-1 and J is TRBJ1-1, with D possibly TRBD1 on 5 matching bases. With 0 bases removed from V and 3 bases from J, the gap between germline ends came to 9 bases. The CDR3 has 14 amino acids. Per the germline V gene, CDR1 is SGHRS and CDR2 is YFSETQ. The CDR3 DNA sequence: TGCGCCAGCAGCTTGGAGGGAGGGGACACTGAAGCTTTCTTT. Protein product: CASSLEGGDTEAFF.

The chain links TRBV2 to TRBJ2-3; a possible D gene is TRBD1 (6 bases). This CDR3 is 14 amino acids long. Germline V lookup: CDR1 SNHLY, CDR2 FYNNEI. V lost 10 bases, J lost 3 bases, and 17 bases lay in between. The CDR3 reads CATVTGMVTDTQYF. In DNA, the CDR3 is TGTGCCACCGTAACAGGGATGGTAACAGATACGCAGTATTTT.

The chain joins TRBV5-1 to TRBJ2-3; 10 nucleotides agree with TRBD2. The CDR3 length is 19 residues. V shed 4 bases and J 0 bases; nucleotides not matched to a gene: 14. Per germline, CDR1 SGHRS and CDR2 YFSETQ. CDR3 in DNA: TGCGCCAGCAGCCCTGGCCTGGTAGCGGGGGGCACTAGCACAGATACGCAGTATTTT. Residues: CASSPGLVAGGTSTDTQYF.

The rearrangement links TRBV28 to TRBJ1-1; D unclear. V was trimmed by 7 bases and J by 5 bases, leaving 17 bases between them. There are 14 residues in the CDR3. The germline V gene encodes CDR1 MDHEN and CDR2 SYDVKM. This CDR3 is CASTDTRGGTEAFF. In nucleotides, the CDR3 is TGTGCCAGCACTGACACCCGGGGAGGGACTGAAGCTTTCTTT.

The chain links TRBV6-2 or TRBV6-3 to TRBJ2-1; D is undetermined. Trimming removed 5 bases at V and 4 bases at J, with 9 bases between. CDR1 is MNHEY, CDR2 SVGEGT, per germline. The CDR3 consists of 13 residues. In DNA form, the CDR3 reads TGTGCCAGCAGTCGGACGAGGTACAATGAGCAGTTCTTC. As protein: CASSRTRYNEQFF.

The chain joins TRBV9 to TRBJ1-2; 8 bases match TRBD1. J was trimmed by 6 bases and V by 0 bases; bases with no gene match: 4. From germline, CDR1 is SGDLS and CDR2 YYNGEE. This CDR3 has 14 residues. CDR3 nucleotides: TGTGCCAGCAGCGTAGGAGAGGGACAGGATGGCTACACCTTC. The encoded protein is CASSVGEGQDGYTF.

V gene TRBV29-1 combines with J gene TRBJ1-2; D uncertain. Between the trimmed V and J ends, which lost 6 bases and 5 bases, there was a span of 10 bases. There are 11 residues in the CDR3. From germline, CDR1 is SQVTM and CDR2 ANQGSEA. CDR3 in amino acids: CSVLQNYGYTF. The CDR3, as DNA: TGCAGCGTACTGCAGAATTATGGCTACACCTTC.

This chain joins TRBV19 and TRBJ2-7, with 7 bases that match TRBD2. The CDR3 totals 14 residues. With 7 bases clipped from V and 7 bases from J, the junction kept 13 bases outside the gene matches. The V gene's germline CDR1 is LNHDA and CDR2 SQIVND (reference sequence). As DNA, the CDR3 is TGTGCCAGTAAGACTAGCAGAGATCCGCGGGAGCAGTACTTC. Its translation is CASKTSRDPREQYF.

The chain has TRBV19 and TRBJ1-1; perhaps TRBD1 as D (5 bases). The germline V gene has CDR1 LNHDA and CDR2 SQIVND (reference sequence). The CDR3 runs to 14 residues. V lost 4 bases, J lost 5 bases, and 14 bases lay in between. The CDR3 nucleotides are TGTGCCAGTAGTAAGGGGAAGGGGTTGACTGAAGCTTTCTTT. Its translation is CASSKGKGLTEAFF.